The 21 T cell receptor beta chains presented below share a single source sample, sequenced in a study of cytomegalovirus exposure and HLA in healthy donors. It was with 60 Vbeta and 13 Jbeta primers that the PCR ran. Method: immunoSEQ multiplex PCR; TCRdb's copy keeps in-frame clones and lacks some. The table shows 130,000 to 150,000 clones, with over 70% occurring only once. The sample consisted of PBMCs. The receptors here all came from a male donor in good health and CMV-seronegative.

V is TRBV7-8 and J is TRBJ2-7, with a weak D call TRBD1 (6 bases). Trimming stripped 3 bases from V and 5 bases from J, with 23 bases between. The CDR3 contains 17 residues. Germline assignment: CDR1 SGHVS and CDR2 FQNEAQ. CDR3 region: CASSLGTRHGVSHEQYF. Here the CDR3 DNA reads TGTGCCAGCAGCTTGGGGACACGCCACGGGGTGTCCCACGAGCAGTACTTC.

The chain employs TRBV7-2 and TRBJ1-1; D possibly corresponds to TRBD1 (5 bases). The length of the CDR3 is 14 residues. The germline V gene encodes CDR1 SGHTA and CDR2 FQGNSA. With 5 bases removed from V and 10 bases from J, the gap between germline ends came to 20 bases. CDR3 in amino acids: CASSPTMGQGVAFF. As DNA, the CDR3 is TGTGCCAGCAGCCCAACCATGGGTCAGGGTGTAGCTTTCTTT.

The chain joins TRBV9 to TRBJ1-2; D unresolved. The ends were cut back, 0 bases at V and 8 bases at J, with 8 bases in the middle. Germline CDR1 reads SGDLS; CDR2 reads YYNGEE. This CDR3 has 12 residues. This CDR3 reads CASSVVGSGYTF. As DNA, the CDR3 is TGTGCCAGCAGCGTAGTAGGGAGCGGCTACACCTTC.

The chain couples TRBV7-9 to TRBJ2-7; tentatively, D is TRBD2 (5 bases). The CDR3 has 14 residues. Trimming removed 5 bases at V and 5 bases at J, with 16 bases between. CDR1 SEHNR and CDR2 FQNEAQ come from the germline V gene (reference sequence). CDR3: CASSPHGVRDEQYF. DNA of the CDR3: TGTGCCAGCAGCCCTCACGGGGTTAGAGACGAGCAGTACTTC.

The chain carries TRBV4-1 and TRBJ1-5, with TRBD1 as a possible D gene (6 bases). The CDR3 is 18 residues long. Germline CDR1 is MGHRA and CDR2 is YSYEKL. Between the trimmed V and J ends, which lost 4 bases and 0 bases, there was a span of 19 bases. The DNA for the CDR3 is TGCGCCAGCAGCCTGGGGGGGCACACTACGTATAGCAATCAGCCCCAGCATTTT. This codes for CASSLGGHTTYSNQPQHF.

CDR3 coding DNA: TGTGCCAGCAGTGACACAGGGAAATCCTACAATGAGCAGTTCTTC. It yields the protein CASSDTGKSYNEQFF. The chain joins TRBV25-1 to TRBJ2-1; D possibly corresponds to TRBD1 (6 bases). CDR3 length equals 15 residues. The V gene's germline CDR1 is MGHDK and CDR2 SYGVNS. Trimming cost V 3 bases and J 1 base, with 10 bases left between them.

The rearrangement uses TRBV30 and TRBJ2-7; D is unresolved. The germline V gene has CDR1 GTSNPN and CDR2 SVGIG (reference sequence). This CDR3 is built from 12 residues. With 5 bases removed from V and 5 bases from J, the gap between germline ends came to 13 bases. The CDR3 reads CAWVSSFHEQYF. The CDR3 region has the DNA TGTGCCTGGGTATCCTCGTTCCACGAGCAGTACTTC.

A note on this clone: The identical CDR3 is also encoded by other nucleotide sequences in the sample. V usage is TRBV19 and J usage is TRBJ2-7; D is uncertain. Germline CDR1 reads LNHDA; CDR2 reads SQIVND (reference sequence). CDR3 length: 12 residues. Trimming removed 2 bases at V and 2 bases at J, with 4 bases between. CDR3 in amino acids: CASSISPYEQYF. CDR3 DNA: TGTGCCAGTAGTATATCTCCCTACGAGCAGTACTTC.

The CDR3 reads CASSSRLAGGRGQYF. For the CDR3, the DNA is TGTGCCAGCAGCAGTAGACTAGCGGGGGGGAGGGGGCAGTACTTC. The gene calls are TRBV5-6 and TRBJ2-7; 14 nucleotides agree with TRBD2. The CDR3 spans 15 residues. Per the germline V gene, CDR1 is SGHDT and CDR2 is YYEEEE. With V trimmed by 4 bases and J by 9 bases, 9 bases remained unmatched.

The chain joins TRBV27 to TRBJ2-7; 7 positions match TRBD1. Per germline, CDR1 MNHEY and CDR2 SMNVEV (reference sequence). J gave up 4 bases and V 6 bases, and 9 bases lay outside the gene matches. This CDR3 has 14 residues. The CDR3 sequence: CASRVTGLRYEQYF. CDR3 DNA sequence: TGTGCCAGCAGGGTGACAGGGTTAAGGTACGAGCAGTACTTC.

This sequence joins TRBV18 and TRBJ2-1; tentative D call: TRBD1 (7 bases). This CDR3 has 19 residues. Trimming stripped 4 bases from V and 0 bases from J, with 22 bases between. CDR1 is KGHSH, CDR2 LQKENI, per germline. The CDR3 coding sequence is TGTGCCAGCTCACGACAGGGAGTTACGACTAGAAGCTCCTACAATGAGCAGTTCTTC. It codes for CASSRQGVTTRSSYNEQFF.

The V and J genes are TRBV2 and TRBJ2-7, with 8 bases aligning to TRBD2. CDR1 and CDR2 from the germline V gene are SNHLY and FYNNEI. This CDR3 is built from 17 residues. The V segment lost 8 bases and the J segment 2 bases; nucleotides outside the gene matches: 17. CDR3 protein: CASHLGREENLPYEQYF. Here the CDR3 DNA reads TGTGCCAGCCACCTGGGGCGGGAGGAGAATCTTCCCTACGAGCAGTACTTC. Filled out from reference TRBV2 and TRBJ2-7, the complete variable domain reads EPEVTQTPSHQVTQMGQEVILRCVPISNHLYFYWYRQILGQKVEFLVSFYNNEISEKSEIFDDQFSVERPDGSNFTLKIRSTKLEDSAMYFCASHLGREENLPYEQYFGPGTRLTVT.

This clone was seen only once. CDR3 protein: CSVDPTGMNTEAFF. The CDR3 DNA follows: TGCAGCGTTGACCCGACAGGGATGAACACTGAAGCTTTCTTT. The V and J genes are TRBV29-1 and TRBJ1-1; TRBD1 agrees at 7 bases. V lost 3 bases to trimming and J lost 0 bases; unmatched junction nucleotides: 4. This CDR3 has 14 residues. Germline lookup yields CDR1 SQVTM and CDR2 ANQGSEA.

The rearrangement joins TRBV5-1 to TRBJ1-1; 8 nucleotides align to TRBD1. Germline assignment: CDR1 SGHRS and CDR2 YFSETQ. V was pared by 3 bases and J by 6 bases, with 10 bases of the junction left unmatched. This CDR3 spans 15 amino acids. The CDR3 DNA is TGCGCCAGCAGCTCTCAGACAGGGGCGGGCGCTGAAGCTTTCTTT. This encodes CASSSQTGAGAEAFF.

The V gene is TRBV6-5, the J gene TRBJ1-2, with a possible D match to TRBD1 (6 bases). V lost 2 bases and J lost 7, with 11 bases in between. CDR1 MNHEY and CDR2 SVGAGI come from the germline V gene. The length of the CDR3 is 13 residues. CDR3 bases: TGTGCCAGCAGTTACGGGGGCTCGGGTGGCTACACCTTC. Encoded protein: CASSYGGSGGYTF.

The chain combines TRBV19 with TRBJ2-7; the match to TRBD1 covers 10 bases. Per the germline V gene, CDR1 is LNHDA and CDR2 is SQIVND (reference sequence). Trimming cost V 6 bases and J 3 bases; bases outside gene matches: 5. The CDR3 is made up of 14 amino acids. In DNA, the CDR3 is TGTGCCAGTAGGGGACAGGGGCTTCACTACGAGCAGTACTTC. It specifies CASRGQGLHYEQYF.

The genes are TRBV5-8 and TRBJ2-1, with a weak D call TRBD1 (6 bases). The germline V gene encodes CDR1 SGHTS and CDR2 YDEGEE. The germline V and J ends were trimmed by 4 bases and 0 bases, with 14 bases remaining between them. CDR3 length equals 16 residues. The DNA of the CDR3 is TGTGCCAGCAGCGGCGGACAGACCTACTCCTACAATGAGCAGTTCTTC. It specifies CASSGGQTYSYNEQFF.

The CDR3: CASSLSGGEETQYF. The DNA for the CDR3 is TGCGCCAGCAGCTTGTCCGGGGGGGAAGAGACCCAGTACTTC. The gene calls are TRBV5-1 and TRBJ2-5; TRBD2 agrees at 8 bases. The CDR3 has 14 residues. CDR1 is SGHRS and CDR2 is YFSETQ in the germline V gene. J was trimmed by 3 bases and V by 1 base; bases with no gene match: 2. The whole variable domain, remainder taken from reference TRBV5-1 and TRBJ2-5, is KAGVTQTPRYLIKTRGQQVTLSCSPISGHRSVSWYQQTPGQGLQFLFEYFSETQRNKGNFPGRFSGRQFSNSRSEMNVSTLELGDSALYLCASSLSGGEETQYFGPGTRLLVL.

The rearrangement uses TRBV7-8 and TRBJ1-2, with TRBD1 matching 7 bases. The CDR3 runs to 15 residues. The ends lost 2 bases at V and 2 bases at J; junction bases unmatched: 5. The V gene's germline CDR1 is SGHVS and CDR2 FQNEAQ. The CDR3 coding sequence is TGTGCCAGCAGCTTATCCGGGACAGAGAACTATGGCTACACCTTC. Its protein is CASSLSGTENYGYTF.

J is TRBJ2-6 and V is TRBV5-4, with D possibly being TRBD1 (6 bases). The CDR3 length is 16 residues. Germline-derived CDR1 and CDR2 are SGHNT and YYREEE (reference sequence). Trimming shortened V by 0 bases and J by 2 bases, and 9 bases separated the two germline ends. The CDR3 sequence: CASSLDRVTGANVLTF. DNA for the CDR3: TGTGCCAGCAGCTTGGACAGGGTTACTGGGGCCAACGTCCTGACTTTC.

This clone was detected only a few times. The chain combines TRBV5-4 with TRBJ2-7; 8 bases fit TRBD1. Unmatched junction bases numbered 7, after V lost 3 bases and J lost 5 bases. Germline values: CDR1 SGHNT, CDR2 YYREEE (reference sequence). This CDR3 region has 14 residues. This CDR3 reads CASSSEPGGHEQYF. CDR3 DNA: TGTGCCAGCAGCTCGGAACCAGGGGGCCACGAGCAGTACTTC. Combining the CDR3 with reference TRBV5-4 and TRBJ2-7 gives the whole variable domain ETGVTQSPTHLIKTRGQQVTLRCSSQSGHNTVSWYQQALGQGPQFIFQYYREEENGRGNFPPRFSGLQFPNYSSELNVNALELDDSALYLCASSSEPGGHEQYFGPGTRLTVT.